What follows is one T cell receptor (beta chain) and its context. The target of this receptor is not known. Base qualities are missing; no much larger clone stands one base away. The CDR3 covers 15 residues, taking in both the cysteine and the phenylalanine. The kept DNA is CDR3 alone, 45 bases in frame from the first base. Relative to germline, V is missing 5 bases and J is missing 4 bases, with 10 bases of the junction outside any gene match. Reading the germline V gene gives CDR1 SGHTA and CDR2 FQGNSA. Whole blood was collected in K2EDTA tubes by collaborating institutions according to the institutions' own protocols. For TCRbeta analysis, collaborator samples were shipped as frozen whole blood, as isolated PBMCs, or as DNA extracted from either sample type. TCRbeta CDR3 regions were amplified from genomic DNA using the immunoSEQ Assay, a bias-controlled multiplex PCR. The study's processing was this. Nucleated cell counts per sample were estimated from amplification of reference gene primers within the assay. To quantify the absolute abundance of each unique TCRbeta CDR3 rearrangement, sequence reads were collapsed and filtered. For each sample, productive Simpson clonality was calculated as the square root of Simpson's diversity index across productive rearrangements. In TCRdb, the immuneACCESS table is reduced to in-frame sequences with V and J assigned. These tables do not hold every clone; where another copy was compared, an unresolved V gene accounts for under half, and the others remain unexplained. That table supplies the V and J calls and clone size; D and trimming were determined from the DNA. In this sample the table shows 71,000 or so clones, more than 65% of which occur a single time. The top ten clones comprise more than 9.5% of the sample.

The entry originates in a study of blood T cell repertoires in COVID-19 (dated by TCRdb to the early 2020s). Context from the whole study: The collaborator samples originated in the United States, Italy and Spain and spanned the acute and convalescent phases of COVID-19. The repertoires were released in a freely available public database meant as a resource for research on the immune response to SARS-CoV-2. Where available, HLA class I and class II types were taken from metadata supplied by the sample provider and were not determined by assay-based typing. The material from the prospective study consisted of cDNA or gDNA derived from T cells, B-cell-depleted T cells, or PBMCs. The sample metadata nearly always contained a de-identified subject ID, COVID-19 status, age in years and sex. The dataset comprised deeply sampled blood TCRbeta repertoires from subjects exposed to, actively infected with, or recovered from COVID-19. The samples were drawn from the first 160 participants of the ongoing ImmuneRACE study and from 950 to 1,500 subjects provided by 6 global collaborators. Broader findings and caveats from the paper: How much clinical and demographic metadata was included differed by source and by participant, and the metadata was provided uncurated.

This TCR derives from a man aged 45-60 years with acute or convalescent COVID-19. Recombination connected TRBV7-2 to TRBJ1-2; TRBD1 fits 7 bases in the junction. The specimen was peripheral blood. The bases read TGTGCCAGCAGCGCGAAACAGGGGAGCGCCTATGGCTACACCTTC. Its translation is CASSAKQGSAYGYTF.